The 27 T cell receptor beta chains below come from one sample, sequenced in a study of HIV-infected patients and healthy controls. Follow-up blood was drawn about 14 weeks, roughly three months, after antiretroviral therapy began. All unsorted peripheral T cells were captured because whole blood was used without fractionation. cDNA was made from 500 ng RNA using alpha and beta constant primers. Using multiplexing indices, alpha and beta chain libraries were generated apart by chain-specific third strand synthesis. Each CDR3 protein gets one entry after TCRdb re-called the 5' RACE reads with MiXCR. This sample carries more than 15,000 distinct CDR3 sequences, 8.5% to 9% of them seen once, and the ten largest clones take over 20%. Sequences were derived from blood, sampled during antiretroviral therapy. The receptors were gathered from an adult with HIV infection.

This clonotype ranks as medium-sized. The CDR3 protein is CASSSGTGDTGELFF. As DNA, the CDR3 is TGTGCCAGCAGCTCAGGGACGGGAGACACCGGGGAGCTGTTTTTT. V gene TRBV5-6 combines with J gene TRBJ2-2; D is perhaps TRBD2 (6 bases). Per the germline V gene, CDR1 is SGHDT and CDR2 is YYEEEE. V lost 3 bases and J 3 bases, leaving 12 bases between the germline ends. This CDR3 spans 15 amino acids.

The table lists this clonotype with many counts. For the CDR3, the DNA is TGTGCCAGCAGCCAAGGGCTAGCGGGAGAAAAGTTCTACGAGCAGTACTTC. It yields the protein CASSQGLAGEKFYEQYF. This sequence joins TRBV3-1 and TRBJ2-7, with TRBD2 matching 10 bases. Germline CDR1 is LGHDT and CDR2 is YNNKEL (reference sequence). V trimming: 1 base; J trimming: 3 bases; junction bases outside the gene matches: 9. This CDR3 region has 17 residues.

The sample holds many counts of this clonotype. The genes are TRBV6-6 and TRBJ1-2; D is uncertain. This CDR3 contains 13 residues. Looked up from germline, CDR1 is MNHNY and CDR2 is SVGAGI (reference sequence). Trimming took off 5 bases at V and 1 base at J, with 8 bases between the two ends. In nucleotides, the CDR3 is TGTGCCAGCAGTCAACGGGGTAACTATGGCTACACCTTC. Its translation is CASSQRGNYGYTF.

The rearrangement links TRBV24-1 to TRBJ2-1, with D maybe TRBD1 (5 bases). V dropped 6 bases and J dropped 2 bases, with 7 bases sitting between them. This CDR3 contains 13 residues. Germline assignment: CDR1 KGHDR and CDR2 SFDVKD. CDR3 nucleotides: TGTGCCACCAGTTCAGGGCCCTACAATGAGCAGTTCTTC. Its protein is CATSSGPYNEQFF.

For this clonotype: The junction does not match germline at one end; this may be a read error. V and J are TRBV4-1 and TRBJ2-3, with a tentative D call TRBD2 (5 bases). The germline CDR1 and CDR2 sequences are MGHRA and YSYEKL. There are 20 residues in the CDR3. The CDR3 loop is CASSQLTYTIPASSTDMQYF. The CDR3 nucleotides are TGCGCCAGCAGCCAACTCACCTACACCATCCCCGCGTCTAGCACAGATATGCAGTATTTT.

This clonotype was detected many times. V is TRBV29-1 and J is TRBJ2-4; perhaps TRBD1 as D (6 bases). The CDR3 length is 13 residues. From germline, CDR1 is SQVTM and CDR2 ANQGSEA. V lost 0 bases and J 4 bases, leaving 7 bases between the germline ends. The CDR3: CSVEDQGKNIQYF. The CDR3 nucleotides are TGCAGCGTTGAAGATCAGGGGAAAAACATTCAGTACTTC. Full variable domain (rest looked up from reference TRBV29-1 and TRBJ2-4): SAVISQKPSRDICQRGTSLTIQCQVDSQVTMMFWYRQQPGQSLTLIATANQGSEATYESGFVIDKFPISRPNLTFSTLTVSNMSPEDSSIYLCSVEDQGKNIQYFGAGTRLSVL.

This clonotype occurred many times. This rearrangement joins TRBV6-5 to TRBJ2-5, with 11 bases aligning to TRBD2. V was clipped by 6 bases and J by 2 bases; unmatched bases: 5. CDR1 is MNHEY and CDR2 is SVGAGI in the germline V gene. The CDR3 runs 15 residues. The CDR3 DNA follows: TGTGCCAGCAGGATGTTAGCGGGGGGGCAAGAGACCCAGTACTTC. Amino acid sequence: CASRMLAGGQETQYF.

This clonotype was counted ten times or more. The chain couples TRBV7-2 to TRBJ2-7; 11 nucleotides match TRBD2. CDR1 SGHTA and CDR2 FQGNSA come from the germline V gene. The CDR3 contains 15 residues. Trimming cost V 1 base and J 5 bases; bases outside gene matches: 4. CDR3 nucleotide sequence: TGTGCCAGCAGCTTAGTACTAGCGGGAGTCAACGAGCAGTACTTC. Translated: CASSLVLAGVNEQYF.

This clonotype was picked up many times. This rearrangement joins TRBV7-8 to TRBJ1-3; D remains unclear. Germline values: CDR1 SGHVS, CDR2 FQNEAQ. The CDR3 is 16 amino acids. V lost 2 bases and J 0 bases, leaving 11 bases between the germline ends. The CDR3 loop reads CASSLFSQNSGNTIYF. The CDR3 DNA sequence: TGTGCCAGCAGCTTATTTTCGCAGAACTCTGGAAACACCATATATTTT.

This clonotype has ten or more counts. The chain joins TRBV11-2 to TRBJ2-6; 13 positions match TRBD2. The V gene end was trimmed by 2 bases and the J gene end by 0 bases; junction bases not matched to a gene: 7. CDR3 length equals 20 residues. Germline loops: CDR1 SGHAT, CDR2 FQNNGV. The CDR3 reads CASSLSVTSGRVSGANVLTF. The CDR3 DNA reads TGTGCCAGCAGCTTATCCGTTACTAGCGGGAGGGTCTCTGGGGCCAACGTCCTGACTTTC.

This clonotype has a handful of counts. The chain joins TRBV15 to TRBJ1-1; D is perhaps TRBD1 (5 bases). From germline, CDR1 is LNHNV and CDR2 YYDKDF (reference sequence). The V end lost 5 bases, the J end lost 5 bases, and 15 bases lay between the germline ends. CDR3 length: 14 residues. The CDR3 DNA follows: TGTGCCACCAGCCCCCAGGGAGGTGGGACTGAAGCTTTCTTT. It translates to CATSPQGGGTEAFF.

This clonotype was recorded at least ten times. Germline is not matched at one junction end, which may reflect a read error. The rearrangement uses TRBV29-1 and TRBJ2-7; perhaps D is TRBD1 or TRBD2 (5 bases each). The CDR3 sequence is 11 residues long. Germline CDR1 reads SQVTM; CDR2 reads ANQGSEA. This CDR3 reads CSVVGGTGAVF. CDR3 DNA sequence: TGCAGCGTTGTAGGTGGGACCGGGGCCGTCTTC.

This clonotype was seen only a few times. V gene TRBV12-3 or TRBV12-4 combines with J gene TRBJ1-1; D is unresolved. The CDR3 runs to 14 residues. V lost 1 base and J lost 2, with 8 bases in between. CDR3 sequence (DNA): TGTGCCAGCAGTTTAGGGCACGCCAACACTGAAGCTTTCTTT. It is translated as CASSLGHANTEAFF.

This clonotype was counted only a few times. The genes are TRBV6-5 and TRBJ2-7; 12 bases align to TRBD2. The CDR3 length is 15 residues. Germline CDR1 reads MNHEY; CDR2 reads SVGAGI. With V trimmed by 6 bases and J by 2 bases, 5 bases remained unmatched. CDR3 region: CASRTRTSGTYEQYF. Here the CDR3 DNA reads TGTGCCAGCAGAACTCGGACTAGCGGGACCTACGAGCAGTACTTC.

This clonotype was seen many times. The J gene is TRBJ2-5, the V gene TRBV7-9, with 8 bases that match TRBD2. The length of the CDR3 is 15 residues. Germline V gene lookup returns CDR1 SEHNR and CDR2 FQNEAQ (reference sequence). The V segment lost 8 bases and the J segment 3 bases; nucleotides outside the gene matches: 11. The CDR3, as DNA: TGTGCCAGCGCCTCGCTTCGAGCGGGAGAAGAGACCCAGTACTTC. Protein sequence: CASASLRAGEETQYF.

Ten or more counts support this clonotype. The V and J genes are TRBV27 and TRBJ2-1; TRBD2 matches 8 bases. The CDR3 is 16 amino acids. The V gene end was trimmed by 4 bases and the J gene end by 0 bases; junction bases not matched to a gene: 5. In germline, CDR1 is MNHEY, CDR2 SMNVEV (reference sequence). The CDR3 bases are TGTGCCAGCAGTTCGACCGGGGGGGGCTCCTACAATGAGCAGTTCTTC. Protein sequence: CASSSTGGGSYNEQFF.

This clonotype was counted at least ten times. The gene calls are TRBV6-2 or TRBV6-3 and TRBJ2-7; the match to TRBD1 covers 8 bases. Per germline, CDR1 MNHEY and CDR2 SVGEGT. Losses at the gene ends were 0 bases for V and 2 bases for J; bases not matched to a gene: 9. This CDR3 comprises 17 residues. In DNA, the CDR3 is TGTGCCAGCAGTTACTCTATCAGGACAGGGCCTGCCTACGAGCAGTACTTC. This codes for CASSYSIRTGPAYEQYF.

This clonotype appeared many times. The chain combines TRBV12-3 or TRBV12-4 with TRBJ1-2; D ambiguous. The V end lost 7 bases, the J end lost 2 bases, and 14 bases lay between the germline ends. This CDR3 spans 14 amino acids. This CDR3 reads CASTPRSGNYGYTF. The CDR3 DNA is TGTGCCAGCACCCCCCGATCCGGCAACTATGGCTACACCTTC.

The rearrangement joins TRBV29-1 to TRBJ2-3; 10 nucleotides agree with TRBD2. Trimming at V came to 5 bases and at J to 1 base, leaving 6 bases not matched to a gene. CDR1 is SQVTM and CDR2 is ANQGSEA in the germline V gene. This CDR3 is built from 15 residues. The CDR3 sequence is CSVIFSGGRTDTQYF. The CDR3 nucleotides are TGCAGCGTTATCTTTAGCGGGGGGCGCACAGATACGCAGTATTTT.

This clonotype has only a few counts. The chain uses TRBV4-2 and TRBJ2-7; D perhaps matches TRBD1 (6 bases). V lost 4 bases to trimming and J lost 5 bases, with 9 bases between them. The CDR3 loop spans 12 amino acids. Germline CDR1 is LGHNA and CDR2 is YNFKEQ. CDR3 amino acids: CASSRQGNEQYF. DNA of the CDR3: TGTGCCAGCAGCCGTCAGGGGAACGAGCAGTACTTC.

This clonotype is labeled as medium-sized (0.01 to 0.1%). J is TRBJ1-5 and V is TRBV24-1, with D possibly TRBD1 on 6 matching bases. The CDR3 length is 12 residues. Trimming shortened V by 12 bases and J by 7 bases, and 15 bases separated the two germline ends. The germline V gene has CDR1 KGHDR and CDR2 SFDVKD. DNA for the CDR3: TGTGCCGCCGGGGGGGGCGGGCAGCCCCAGCATTTT. Its protein product is CAAGGGGQPQHF.

Relative to its sample, this clonotype is medium-sized. The V gene is TRBV28, the J gene TRBJ2-3; D gene ambiguous. V lost 3 bases and J 2 bases, leaving 6 bases between the germline ends. The germline CDR1 and CDR2 sequences are MDHEN and SYDVKM. The CDR3 length is 13 residues. The CDR3 DNA reads as TGTGCCAGCAGTTTGATCAACACAGATACGCAGTATTTT. Translating it yields CASSLINTDTQYF.

This clonotype was recorded at least ten times. This chain joins TRBV18 and TRBJ1-1; D not resolved. CDR1 is KGHSH, CDR2 LQKENI, per germline. The CDR3 is made up of 16 amino acids. Between the trimmed V and J ends, which lost 0 bases and 0 bases, there was a span of 11 bases. The DNA for the CDR3 is TGTGCCAGCTCACCACCGGACGGAAGCATGAACACTGAAGCTTTCTTT. Residues: CASSPPDGSMNTEAFF.

This clonotype was found many times. The V call is TRBV3-1, the J call TRBJ1-5; D is unclear. V lost 0 bases and J lost 5, with 5 bases in between. The germline CDR1 and CDR2 sequences are LGHDT and YNNKEL (reference sequence). The CDR3 covers 13 residues. The CDR3, as DNA: TGTGCCAGCAGCCAAGACCCGTATCAGCCCCAGCATTTT. Its protein is CASSQDPYQPQHF.

V usage is TRBV10-3 and J usage is TRBJ2-1, with D possibly being TRBD1 (6 bases). Germline V gene lookup returns CDR1 ENHRY and CDR2 SYGVKD. Trimming took off 10 bases at V and 6 bases at J, with 16 bases between the two ends. The CDR3 runs 13 residues. CDR3 region: CATLGAGFNEQFF. The CDR3 region has the DNA TGTGCCACCTTGGGGGCAGGATTCAATGAGCAGTTCTTC.

This clonotype was observed many times. The chain couples TRBV29-1 to TRBJ2-1; TRBD1 matches 8 bases. Trimming removed 5 bases from V and 0 bases from J; junction bases left unmatched: 6. Germline V CDR1 and CDR2: SQVTM, ANQGSEA. The CDR3 consists of 15 residues. For the CDR3, the DNA is TGCAGCGTTACAGGGGGTGAGGGCTCCTACAATGAGCAGTTCTTC. Its translation: CSVTGGEGSYNEQFF.

This clonotype was recorded many times. The CDR3 loop reads CASSLIPSGYNEQFF. DNA for the CDR3: TGTGCCAGCAGCTTAATCCCTAGCGGTTACAATGAGCAGTTCTTC. V usage is TRBV7-3 and J usage is TRBJ2-1, with TRBD2 matching 7 bases. The CDR3 runs to 15 residues. CDR1 and CDR2 from the germline V gene are SGHTA and FQGTGA. The J segment lost 4 bases and the V segment lost 1 base, leaving 4 bases of the junction unmatched.